This T cell receptor (beta chain) was profiled in a study of OX40 agonist ivuxolimab in advanced cancers. Study summary: The patients' treatment was ivuxolimab, an agonistic anti-OX40 (CD134) antibody.

The table came from immunoSEQ multiplex PCR; TCRdb's copy has only in-frame clones and leaves some out. Of fewer than 95,000 clones in the sample, about 80% were seen once. Trimming removed 5 bases at V and 0 bases at J, with 13 bases between. Germline lookup yields CDR1 SGHTA and CDR2 FQGNSA. This CDR3 comprises 16 residues. This sequence was found in an adult with an advanced solid tumor such as melanoma, head and neck, liver or kidney cancer. This specimen consisted of CD4+ or CD8+ T cells sorted from blood, obtained in a trial of the OX40 agonist ivuxolimab. The chain has TRBV7-2 and TRBJ2-2; perhaps TRBD2 as D (5 bases). CDR3: CASSPRGKANTGELFF. The CDR3 coding sequence is TGTGCCAGCAGCCCACGGGGTAAAGCGAACACCGGGGAGCTGTTTTTT.